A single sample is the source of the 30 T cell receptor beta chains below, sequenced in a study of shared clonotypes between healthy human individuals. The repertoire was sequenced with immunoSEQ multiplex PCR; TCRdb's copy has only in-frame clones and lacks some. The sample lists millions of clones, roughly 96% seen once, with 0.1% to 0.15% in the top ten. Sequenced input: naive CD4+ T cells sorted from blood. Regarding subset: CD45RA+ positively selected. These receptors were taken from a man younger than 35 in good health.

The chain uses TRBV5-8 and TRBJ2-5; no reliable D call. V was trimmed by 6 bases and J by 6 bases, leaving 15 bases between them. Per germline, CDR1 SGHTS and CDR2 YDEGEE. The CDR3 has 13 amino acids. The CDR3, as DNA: TGTGCCAGCAACTCTGACGGGTTCCAGACCCAGTACTTC. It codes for CASNSDGFQTQYF.

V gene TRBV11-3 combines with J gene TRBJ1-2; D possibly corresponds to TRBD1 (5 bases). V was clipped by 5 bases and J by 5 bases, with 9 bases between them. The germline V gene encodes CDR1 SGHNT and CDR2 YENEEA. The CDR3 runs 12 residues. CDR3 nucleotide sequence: TGTGCCAGCAGCCCGGGGGAGTATGGCTACACCTTC. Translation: CASSPGEYGYTF.

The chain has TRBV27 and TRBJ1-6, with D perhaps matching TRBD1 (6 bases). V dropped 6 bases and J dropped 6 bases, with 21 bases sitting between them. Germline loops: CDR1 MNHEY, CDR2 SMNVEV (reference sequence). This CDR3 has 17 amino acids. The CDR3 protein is CASRTTGQIESNSPLHF. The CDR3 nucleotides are TGTGCCAGCAGGACGACCGGACAGATCGAGAGTAATTCACCCCTCCACTTT.

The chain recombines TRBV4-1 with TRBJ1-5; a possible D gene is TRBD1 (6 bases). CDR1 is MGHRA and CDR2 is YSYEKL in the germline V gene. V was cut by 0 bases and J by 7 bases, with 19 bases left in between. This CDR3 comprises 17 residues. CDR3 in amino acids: CASSQDNGGGAGQPQHF. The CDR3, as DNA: TGCGCCAGCAGCCAAGATAATGGCGGGGGGGCAGGGCAGCCCCAGCATTTT.

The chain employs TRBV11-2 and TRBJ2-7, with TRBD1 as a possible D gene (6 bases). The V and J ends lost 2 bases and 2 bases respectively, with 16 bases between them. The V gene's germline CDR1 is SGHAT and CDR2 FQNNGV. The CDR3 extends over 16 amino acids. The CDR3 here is CASSLRSPPGAYEQYF. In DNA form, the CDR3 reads TGTGCCAGCAGCTTAAGGTCCCCGCCAGGGGCCTACGAGCAGTACTTC.

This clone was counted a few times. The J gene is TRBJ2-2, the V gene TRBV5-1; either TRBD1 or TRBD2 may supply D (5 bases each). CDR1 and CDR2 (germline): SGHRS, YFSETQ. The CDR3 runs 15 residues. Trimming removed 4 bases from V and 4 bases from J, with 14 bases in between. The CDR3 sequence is CASSLFVGGTGELFF. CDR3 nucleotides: TGCGCCAGCAGCCTATTTGTTGGGGGCACCGGGGAGCTGTTTTTT.

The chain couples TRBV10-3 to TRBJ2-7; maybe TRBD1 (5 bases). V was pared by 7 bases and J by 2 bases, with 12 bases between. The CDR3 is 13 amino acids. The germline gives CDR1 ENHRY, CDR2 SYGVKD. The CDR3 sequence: CAIMGQDTYEQYF. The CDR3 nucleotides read TGTGCCATCATGGGGCAGGATACCTACGAGCAGTACTTC.

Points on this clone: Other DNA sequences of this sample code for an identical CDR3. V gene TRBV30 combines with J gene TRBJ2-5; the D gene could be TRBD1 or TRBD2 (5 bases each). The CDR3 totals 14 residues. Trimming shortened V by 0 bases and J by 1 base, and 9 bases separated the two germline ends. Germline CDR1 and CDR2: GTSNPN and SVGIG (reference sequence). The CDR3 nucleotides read TGTGCCTGGAGTGTTCAGGGACCCCAAGAGACCCAGTACTTC. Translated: CAWSVQGPQETQYF.

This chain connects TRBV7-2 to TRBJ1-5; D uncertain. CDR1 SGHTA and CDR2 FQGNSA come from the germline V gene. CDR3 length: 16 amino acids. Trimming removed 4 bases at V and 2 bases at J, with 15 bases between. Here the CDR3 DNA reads TGTGCCAGCAGCTCCGTGGTACATGTGGGCAATCAGCCCCAGCATTTT. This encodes CASSSVVHVGNQPQHF.

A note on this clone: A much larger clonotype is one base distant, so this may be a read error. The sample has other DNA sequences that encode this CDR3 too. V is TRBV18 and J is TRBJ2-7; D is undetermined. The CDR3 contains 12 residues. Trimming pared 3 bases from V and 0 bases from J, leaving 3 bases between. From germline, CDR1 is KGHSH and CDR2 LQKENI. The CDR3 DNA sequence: TGTGCCAGCTCACCTGACTCCTACGAGCAGTACTTC. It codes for CASSPDSYEQYF.

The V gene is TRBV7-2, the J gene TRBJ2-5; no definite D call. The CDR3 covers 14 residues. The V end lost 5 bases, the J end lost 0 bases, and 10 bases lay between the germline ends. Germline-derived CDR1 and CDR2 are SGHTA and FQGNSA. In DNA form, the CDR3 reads TGTGCCAGCAGCCCTATACGCTACCAAGAGACCCAGTACTTC. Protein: CASSPIRYQETQYF.

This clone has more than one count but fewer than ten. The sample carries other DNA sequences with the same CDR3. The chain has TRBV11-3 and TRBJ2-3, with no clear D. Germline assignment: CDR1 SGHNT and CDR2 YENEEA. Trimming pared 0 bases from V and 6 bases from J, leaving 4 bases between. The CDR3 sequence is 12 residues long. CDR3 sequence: CASSLDGDTQYF. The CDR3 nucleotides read TGTGCCAGCAGCTTAGATGGGGATACGCAGTATTTT.

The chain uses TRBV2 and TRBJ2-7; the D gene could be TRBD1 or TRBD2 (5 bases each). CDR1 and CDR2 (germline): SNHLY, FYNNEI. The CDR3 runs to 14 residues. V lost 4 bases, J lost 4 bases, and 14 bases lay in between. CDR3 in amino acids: CASSVGGANYEQYF. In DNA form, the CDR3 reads TGTGCCAGCAGTGTTGGGGGTGCGAATTACGAGCAGTACTTC. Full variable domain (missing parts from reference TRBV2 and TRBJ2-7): EPEVTQTPSHQVTQMGQEVILRCVPISNHLYFYWYRQILGQKVEFLVSFYNNEISEKSEIFDDQFSVERPDGSNFTLKIRSTKLEDSAMYFCASSVGGANYEQYFGPGTRLTVT.

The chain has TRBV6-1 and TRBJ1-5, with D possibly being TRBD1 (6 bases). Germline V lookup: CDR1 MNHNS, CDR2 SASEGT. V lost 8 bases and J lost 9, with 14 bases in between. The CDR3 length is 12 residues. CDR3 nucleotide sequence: TGTGCCAGCCGACAGGACCTGATGCCCCAGCATTTT. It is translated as CASRQDLMPQHF.

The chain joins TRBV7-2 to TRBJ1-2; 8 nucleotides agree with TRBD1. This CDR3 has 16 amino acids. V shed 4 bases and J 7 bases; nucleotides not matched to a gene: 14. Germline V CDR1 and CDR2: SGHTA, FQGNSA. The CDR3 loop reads CASSYDPGQAKGGYTF. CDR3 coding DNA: TGTGCCAGCAGCTATGATCCGGGACAGGCAAAGGGTGGCTACACCTTC.

The CDR3 DNA reads as TGCAGCGCCACTATGGGGGCCTATGGCTACACCTTC. Residues: CSATMGAYGYTF. The rearrangement uses TRBV29-1 and TRBJ1-2; a weak D match, TRBD1 (6 bases). The V and J ends lost 7 bases and 4 bases respectively, with 13 bases between them. The CDR3 consists of 12 residues. Germline V CDR1 and CDR2: SQVTM, ANQGSEA.

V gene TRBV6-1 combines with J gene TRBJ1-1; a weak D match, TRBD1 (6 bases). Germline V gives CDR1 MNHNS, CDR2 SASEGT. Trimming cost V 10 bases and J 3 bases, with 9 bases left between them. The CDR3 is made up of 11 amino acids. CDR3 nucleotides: TGTGCCATAAAGGGGGACACTGAAGCTTTCTTT. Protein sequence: CAIKGDTEAFF.

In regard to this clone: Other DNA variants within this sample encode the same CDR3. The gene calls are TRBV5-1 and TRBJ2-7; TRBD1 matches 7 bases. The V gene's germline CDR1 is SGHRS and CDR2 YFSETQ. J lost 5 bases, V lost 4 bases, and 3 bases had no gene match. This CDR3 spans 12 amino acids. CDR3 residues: CASSLDRHEQYF. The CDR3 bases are TGCGCCAGCAGCCTGGACAGGCACGAGCAGTACTTC.

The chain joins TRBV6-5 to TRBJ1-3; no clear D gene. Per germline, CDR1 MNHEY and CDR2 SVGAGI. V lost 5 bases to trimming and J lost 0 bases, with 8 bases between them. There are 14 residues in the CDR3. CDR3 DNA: TGTGCCAGCAGTGCCACCTTCTCTGGAAACACCATATATTTT. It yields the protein CASSATFSGNTIYF.

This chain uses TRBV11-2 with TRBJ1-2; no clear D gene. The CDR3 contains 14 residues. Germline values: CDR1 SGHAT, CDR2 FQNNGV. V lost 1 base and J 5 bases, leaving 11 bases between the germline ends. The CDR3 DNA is TGTGCCAGCAGCTTAGGGAGGGCACAGTATGGCTACACCTTC. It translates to CASSLGRAQYGYTF.

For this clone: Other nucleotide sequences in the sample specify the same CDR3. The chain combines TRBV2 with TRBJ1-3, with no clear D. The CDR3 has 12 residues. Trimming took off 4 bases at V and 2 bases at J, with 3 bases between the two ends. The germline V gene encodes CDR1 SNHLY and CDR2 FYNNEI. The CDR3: CASSAAGNTIYF. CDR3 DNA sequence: TGTGCCAGCAGTGCGGCTGGAAACACCATATATTTT.

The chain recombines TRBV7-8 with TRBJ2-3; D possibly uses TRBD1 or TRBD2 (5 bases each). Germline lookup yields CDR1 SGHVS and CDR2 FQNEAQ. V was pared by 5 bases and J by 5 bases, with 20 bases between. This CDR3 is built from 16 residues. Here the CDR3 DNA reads TGTGCCAGCAGCCCGAGGGACCACCTTCCGGGAGATACGCAGTATTTT. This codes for CASSPRDHLPGDTQYF.

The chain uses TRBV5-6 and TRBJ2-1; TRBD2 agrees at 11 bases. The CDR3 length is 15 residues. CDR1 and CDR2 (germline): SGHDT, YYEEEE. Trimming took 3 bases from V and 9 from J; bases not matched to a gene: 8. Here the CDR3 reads CASSSAGTSGGEQFF. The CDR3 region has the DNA TGTGCCAGCAGCTCCGCCGGGACTAGCGGTGGTGAGCAGTTCTTC.

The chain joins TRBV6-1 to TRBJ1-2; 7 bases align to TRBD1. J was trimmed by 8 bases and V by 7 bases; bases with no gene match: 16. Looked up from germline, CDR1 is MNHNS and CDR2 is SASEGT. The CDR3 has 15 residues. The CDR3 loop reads CASTPEEGGPGGYTF. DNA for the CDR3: TGTGCCAGCACCCCCGAAGAAGGGGGCCCCGGGGGCTACACCTTC.

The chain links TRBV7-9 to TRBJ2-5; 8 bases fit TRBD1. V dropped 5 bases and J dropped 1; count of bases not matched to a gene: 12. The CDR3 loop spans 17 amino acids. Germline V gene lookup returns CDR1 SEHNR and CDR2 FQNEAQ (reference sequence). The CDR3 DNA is TGTGCCAGCAGCACCCCTCGACTTGGACAGGGCCAAGAGACCCAGTACTTC. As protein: CASSTPRLGQGQETQYF.

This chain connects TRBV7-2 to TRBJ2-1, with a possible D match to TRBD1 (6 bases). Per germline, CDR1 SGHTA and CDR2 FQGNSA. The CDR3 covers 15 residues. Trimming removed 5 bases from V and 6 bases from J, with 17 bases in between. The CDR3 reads CASSPGQPGANEQFF. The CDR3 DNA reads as TGTGCCAGCAGCCCAGGACAGCCAGGGGCCAATGAGCAGTTCTTC.

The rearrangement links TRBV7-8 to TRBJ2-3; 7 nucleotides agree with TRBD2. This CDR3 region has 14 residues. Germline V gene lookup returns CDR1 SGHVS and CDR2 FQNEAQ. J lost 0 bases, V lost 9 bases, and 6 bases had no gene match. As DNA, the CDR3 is TGTGCCAGTTCGCGGGGGACTAGCACAGATACGCAGTATTTT. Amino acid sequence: CASSRGTSTDTQYF. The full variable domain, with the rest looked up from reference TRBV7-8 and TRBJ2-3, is GAGVSQSPRYKVAKRGQDVALRCDPISGHVSLFWYQQALGQGPEFLTYFQNEAQLDKSGLPSDRFFAERPEGSVSTLKIQRTQQEDSAVYLCASSRGTSTDTQYFGPGTRLTVL.

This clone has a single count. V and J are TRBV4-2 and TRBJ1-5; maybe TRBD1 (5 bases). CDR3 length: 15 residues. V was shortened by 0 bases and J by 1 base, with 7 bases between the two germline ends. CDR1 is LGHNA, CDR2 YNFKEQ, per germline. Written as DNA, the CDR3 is TGTGCCAGCAGCCAAGACAGGGAGAGCAATCAGCCCCAGCATTTT. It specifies CASSQDRESNQPQHF.

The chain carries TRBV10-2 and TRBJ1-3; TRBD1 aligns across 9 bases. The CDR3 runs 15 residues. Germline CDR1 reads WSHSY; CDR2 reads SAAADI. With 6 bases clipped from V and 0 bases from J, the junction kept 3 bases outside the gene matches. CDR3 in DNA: TGCGCCAGCAGCTCGGACAGGGGCTCTGGAAACACCATATATTTT. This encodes CASSSDRGSGNTIYF.

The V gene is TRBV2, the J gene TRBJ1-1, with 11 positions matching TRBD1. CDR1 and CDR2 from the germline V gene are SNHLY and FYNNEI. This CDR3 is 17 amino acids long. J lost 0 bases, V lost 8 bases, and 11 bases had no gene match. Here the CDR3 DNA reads TGTGCCAGCTACCCCCCCGGGACAGGGGGGGTGAACACTGAAGCTTTCTTT. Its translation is CASYPPGTGGVNTEAFF. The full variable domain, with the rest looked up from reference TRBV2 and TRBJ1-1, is EPEVTQTPSHQVTQMGQEVILRCVPISNHLYFYWYRQILGQKVEFLVSFYNNEISEKSEIFDDQFSVERPDGSNFTLKIRSTKLEDSAMYFCASYPPGTGGVNTEAFFGQGTRLTVV.